The rows below give T cell receptor beta chains drawn from one sample of a study of STAT5B mutations in CD4+ large granular lymphocyte leukemia. Sequencing used immunoSEQ multiplex PCR; TCRdb keeps in-frame clones, though not all of them. In the table there are some 40,000 clones, 65% to 90% of which are singletons. The source material was CD4+ T cells from blood buffy coats. The receptor set was obtained from a human donor in good health. CDR3s include the opening cysteine and the closing phenylalanine or tryptophan. The D gene is left open where the match is weak. Only part of the rows carry a size: once, few, many, or a class if the clone is expanded.

CASSSSTDYTEAFF	TGCGCCAGCAGCTCTTCGACGGACTACACTGAAGCTTTCTTT	TRBJ1-1	.	.	TRBV5-1
CASSLGSGGGDTQYF	TGCGCCAGCAGCTTGGGTAGCGGGGGGGGAGATACGCAGTATTTT	TRBJ2-3	TRBD2	.	TRBV5-1
CASSFEGLAGTYNGQFF	TGTGCCAGCAGCTTCGAGGGACTAGCGGGAACCTACAATGGGCAGTTCTTC	TRBJ2-1	TRBD2	once	TRBV11-2
CASSLERPGRVGIPYGYTF	TGTGCCAGCAGCTTGGAGAGGCCTGGCAGGGTCGGCATACCCTATGGCTACACCTTC	TRBJ1-2	.	.	TRBV5-6
CASSHRDTVTDTQYF	TGTGCCAGCAGCCACCGGGACACAGTCACAGATACGCAGTATTTT	TRBJ2-3	.	.	TRBV11-3
CASSPLLENYGYTF	TGTGCCAGCAGCCCCCTCTTGGAAAACTATGGCTACACCTTC	TRBJ1-2	.	.	TRBV28
CSAQGEWTEAFF	TGCAGCGCCCAGGGAGAATGGACTGAAGCTTTCTTT	TRBJ1-1	.	once	TRBV29-1
CASSSLAGGVTGELFF	TGTGCCAGCAGCTCACTAGCGGGAGGAGTTACCGGGGAGCTGTTTTTT	TRBJ2-2	TRBD2	.	TRBV7-3
CAISEFSGTLLAKNIQYF	TGTGCCATCAGTGAGTTTAGCGGGACCCTCCTAGCCAAAAACATTCAGTACTTC	TRBJ2-4	TRBD2	.	TRBV10-3
CASSQAGGQGYEQYF	TGCGCCAGCAGCCAAGCGGGCGGACAGGGATACGAGCAGTACTTC	TRBJ2-7	TRBD1	.	TRBV4-1
CASRTILGYVNEQFF	TGCGCCAGCAGGACAATTCTGGGTTATGTGAATGAGCAGTTCTTC	TRBJ2-1	.	.	TRBV10-1
CASSTGDRDTQYF	TGTGCCAGCAGCACAGGAGACAGAGATACGCAGTATTTT	TRBJ2-3	.	.	TRBV7-7
CASSQTGGNTIYF	TGTGCCAGCAGCCAAACTGGGGGAAACACCATATATTTT	TRBJ1-3	.	.	TRBV6-6
CASSPVSGYCNQPQHF	TGTGCCAGCAGCCCCGTATCGGGGTATTGCAATCAGCCCCAGCATTTT	TRBJ1-5	.	once	TRBV5-6
CASSPGTGEETQYF	TGCGCCAGCAGCCCCGGGACAGGGGAAGAGACCCAGTACTTC	TRBJ2-5	TRBD1	.	TRBV5-1
CASSRDRGSTDTQYF	TGTGCCAGCAGCCGTGACAGGGGAAGCACAGATACGCAGTATTTT	TRBJ2-3	TRBD1	.	TRBV5-6
CASSSFTEAFF	TGTGCCAGCAGCAGTTTCACTGAAGCTTTCTTT	TRBJ1-1	.	few	TRBV5-6
CASSFRGEETQYF	TGTGCCAGCAGCTTTCGGGGGGAAGAGACCCAGTACTTC	TRBJ2-5	TRBD2	.	TRBV5-4
CASSLRPGEWYEQYF	TGCGCCAGCAGCCTTAGACCCGGGGAGTGGTACGAGCAGTACTTC	TRBJ2-7	.	.	TRBV4-3
CASSPKAGGWDTYNEQFF	TGTGCCAGCTCACCAAAGGCAGGAGGGTGGGATACCTACAATGAGCAGTTCTTC	TRBJ2-1	.	once	TRBV18
CAWTGDSNQPQHF	TGTGCCTGGACAGGGGATAGCAATCAGCCCCAGCATTTT	TRBJ1-5	.	.	TRBV30
CATSGGALGYTF	TGTGCCACCTCTGGGGGGGCGCTTGGCTACACCTTC	TRBJ1-2	.	.	TRBV2
CASSPSRGRNTEAFF	TGTGCCAGCTCACCGAGTCGGGGAAGGAACACTGAAGCTTTCTTT	TRBJ1-1	.	.	TRBV18
CATSRVAGGGETQYF	TGTGCCACCAGCAGAGTAGCGGGAGGTGGAGAGACCCAGTACTTC	TRBJ2-5	TRBD2	.	TRBV15
CASSPGTRSKQETQYF	TGTGCCAGCAGTCCCGGGACAAGGAGTAAACAAGAGACCCAGTACTTC	TRBJ2-5	.	.	TRBV27
CASSRGQYQPQHF	TGTGCCAGCAGCCGGGGACAATATCAGCCCCAGCATTTT	TRBJ1-5	.	.	TRBV13
CASSLGDRVPFDVQFF	TGTGCCAGCAGCCTAGGGGACAGGGTCCCTTTCGACGTCCAGTTCTTC	TRBJ2-1	TRBD1	once	TRBV7-3
CASSVEGYEQYF	TGTGCCAGCAGCGTCGAGGGCTACGAGCAGTACTTC	TRBJ2-7	.	.	TRBV2
CASSSATAYNSPLHF	TGTGCCAGCAGTTCGGCGACAGCCTATAATTCACCCCTCCACTTT	TRBJ1-6	.	.	TRBV27
CASSFKGNTEAFF	TGCGCCAGCAGCTTTAAGGGGAACACTGAAGCTTTCTTT	TRBJ1-1	.	.	TRBV5-1
CASSYERTGGYEQYF	TGTGCCAGCAGTTACGAAAGGACAGGGGGCTACGAGCAGTACTTC	TRBJ2-7	TRBD1	.	TRBV6-5
CASSQDRVGGELFF	TGTGCCAGCAGCCAGGACAGGGTCGGCGGGGAGCTGTTTTTT	TRBJ2-2	TRBD1	.	TRBV6-4
CASRFWGRDEQYF	TGTGCCAGCAGATTTTGGGGCCGGGACGAGCAGTACTTC	TRBJ2-7	.	once	TRBV27
CASSYSTGYNEQFF	TGTGCCAGCAGTTACTCGACAGGGTACAATGAGCAGTTCTTC	TRBJ2-1	TRBD1	once	TRBV6-5
CASSPRTTDTQYF	TGTGCCAGCAGCCCCCGAACCACAGATACGCAGTATTTT	TRBJ2-3	.	once	TRBV7-2
CASSERINQPQHF	TGTGCCAGCAGTGAGAGAATCAATCAGCCCCAGCATTTT	TRBJ1-5	.	.	TRBV2
CAWSQTRGLNTGELFF	TGTGCCTGGAGTCAGACTCGGGGGCTGAACACCGGGGAGCTGTTTTTT	TRBJ2-2	.	.	TRBV30
CASSLGASGGFTDTQYF	TGTGCCAGCAGCTTAGGGGCTAGCGGGGGGTTCACAGATACGCAGTATTTT	TRBJ2-3	TRBD2	.	TRBV7-9
CASSYFGVVRTEAFF	TGTGCCAGCAGTTACTTTGGGGTTGTGAGGACTGAAGCTTTCTTT	TRBJ1-1	.	.	TRBV6-5
CASTYSSARGGTDTQYF	TGTGCCAGCACTTACTCCTCTGCCCGGGGGGGCACAGATACGCAGTATTTT	TRBJ2-3	TRBD2	.	TRBV9
CATTPNWGSNYGYTF	TGTGCCACCACACCCAATTGGGGGTCCAACTATGGCTACACCTTC	TRBJ1-2	.	.	TRBV28
CASSPGIAGVGDTQYF	TGCGCCAGCAGTCCCGGGATAGCGGGAGTAGGAGATACGCAGTATTTT	TRBJ2-3	TRBD2	.	TRBV10-1
CASMDSSYEQYF	TGTGCCAGCATGGACAGTTCCTACGAGCAGTACTTC	TRBJ2-7	.	.	TRBV6-6
CASSRRMRTEAFF	TGTGCCAGCAGTCGGCGAATGAGAACTGAAGCTTTCTTT	TRBJ1-1	.	.	TRBV5-8
CASSLSQGLIDLSTDTQYF	TGTGCCAGCAGCTTAAGTCAGGGGCTTATAGATCTCAGCACAGATACGCAGTATTTT	TRBJ2-3	.	.	TRBV7-2
CASRGRDLLGYEQYF	TGTGCCAGCCGCGGCCGGGACCTACTCGGATACGAGCAGTACTTC	TRBJ2-7	.	.	TRBV28
CASSLEGQGGQPQHF	TGTGCCAGCAGCTTGGAGGGACAGGGCGGTCAGCCCCAGCATTTT	TRBJ1-5	TRBD1	.	TRBV5-5
CASSLSSGGVGTQYF	TGCGCCAGCAGCTTGAGTAGCGGGGGGGTAGGGACCCAGTACTTC	TRBJ2-5	TRBD2	.	TRBV5-1
CSAGGGEGEKLFF	TGCAGCGCTGGTGGGGGAGAGGGTGAAAAACTGTTTTTT	TRBJ1-4	.	.	TRBV29-1
CASSSGQGGDTEAFF	TGTGCCAGCAGCTCGGGACAGGGGGGGGACACTGAAGCTTTCTTT	TRBJ1-1	TRBD1	.	TRBV5-4
CASSLSAGNTDTQYF	TGTGCCAGCAGTTTATCAGCGGGGAACACAGATACGCAGTATTTT	TRBJ2-3	TRBD2	.	TRBV28
CASSPGLAGGSAIQYF	TGCGCCAGCAGCCCGGGACTAGCGGGGGGGTCAGCCATTCAGTACTTC	TRBJ2-4	TRBD2	.	TRBV5-1
CASSLELGQPRYF	TGTGCCAGCAGCTTAGAGCTGGGACAGCCCAGATATTTT	TRBJ2-3	TRBD1	.	TRBV13
CASSLSQTSRRYEQYF	TGTGCCAGCAGTTTATCTCAGACTAGCCGCCGGTACGAGCAGTACTTC	TRBJ2-7	TRBD2	once	TRBV27